The 10 T cell receptor beta chains presented below share a single source sample, sequenced in a study of technical replicates of blood from a few donors. Data came from immunoSEQ multiplex PCR; TCRdb stores just in-frame clones and leaves some out. Here the sample spans approximately 79,000 clones, approximately 96% being singletons. The material sequenced was T cells isolated from PBMCs. The receptor source for this set is a human donor in good health.

V usage is TRBV29-1 and J usage is TRBJ2-1, with a weak D call TRBD1 (6 bases). This CDR3 has 13 amino acids. V was trimmed by 1 base and J by 7 bases, leaving 11 bases between them. Germline V gene data show CDR1 as SQVTM and CDR2 as ANQGSEA. DNA of the CDR3: TGCAGCGTTGAAGTATCAGGGGCTAATGAGCAGTTCTTC. It yields the protein CSVEVSGANEQFF.

The genes are TRBV30 and TRBJ2-4; D is perhaps TRBD1 (6 bases). From germline, CDR1 is GTSNPN and CDR2 SVGIG (reference sequence). Trimming took 0 bases from V and 6 from J, leaving 6 bases between them. The CDR3 runs 12 residues. Written as DNA, the CDR3 is TGTGCCTGGAGTGTACAGGGAAACATTCAGTACTTC. This translates into CAWSVQGNIQYF.

The chain is built from TRBV27 and TRBJ1-1; D unresolved. CDR1 MNHEY and CDR2 SMNVEV come from the germline V gene (reference sequence). The CDR3 runs to 13 residues. Deletions cut 2 bases from V and 3 bases from J, with 7 bases between. The CDR3 DNA sequence: TGTGCCAGCAGTTTAAAGCGGTACACTGAAGCTTTCTTT. This encodes CASSLKRYTEAFF.

V is TRBV9 and J is TRBJ1-2; D is unclear. This CDR3 has 15 amino acids. Germline lookup yields CDR1 SGDLS and CDR2 YYNGEE. V lost 0 bases and J 3 bases, leaving 12 bases between the germline ends. CDR3 nucleotide sequence: TGTGCCAGCAGCGTAGATGCCCGCGGAGACTATGGCTACACCTTC. Amino acids: CASSVDARGDYGYTF.

The chain couples TRBV6-5 to TRBJ2-7, with a possible D match to TRBD2 (7 bases). CDR3 length: 15 amino acids. Between the trimmed V and J ends, which lost 8 bases and 7 bases, there was a span of 24 bases. Germline assignment: CDR1 MNHEY and CDR2 SVGAGI. The CDR3 bases are TGTGCCAGCCGTGGACCCGGGACGGGGGGACAAGAGCAGTACTTC. Protein: CASRGPGTGGQEQYF.

This clone has only one observation. This sequence joins TRBV30 and TRBJ2-3, with TRBD2 identical over 13 bases. CDR3 length: 13 amino acids. The ends lost 5 bases at V and 5 bases at J; junction bases unmatched: 1. Per germline, CDR1 GTSNPN and CDR2 SVGIG (reference sequence). CDR3 DNA: TGTGCCTGGCGGACTAGCGGGAGAGATACGCAGTATTTT. This gives the protein CAWRTSGRDTQYF.

The chain has TRBV13 and TRBJ2-7; 9 bases line up with TRBD2. V lost 5 bases to trimming and J lost 2 bases; unmatched junction nucleotides: 7. Germline loops: CDR1 PRHDT, CDR2 FYEKMQ (reference sequence). The CDR3 length is 15 residues. The CDR3 reads CASSIGTSRAYEQYF. The CDR3 DNA is TGTGCCAGCAGCATCGGGACTAGCAGGGCCTACGAGCAGTACTTC.

The chain recombines TRBV10-2 with TRBJ1-1; TRBD1 matches 8 bases. Unmatched junction bases numbered 7, after V lost 0 bases and J lost 10 bases. Per germline, CDR1 WSHSY and CDR2 SAAADI. The CDR3 spans 14 residues. The CDR3 nucleotides read TGCGCCAGCAGTGAGTCGAACCAGGGGGCATCAGCTTTCTTT. Translating it yields CASSESNQGASAFF.

This clone was counted once. J is TRBJ2-1 and V is TRBV30; D unclear. Germline lookup yields CDR1 GTSNPN and CDR2 SVGIG (reference sequence). The V gene lost 0 bases and the J gene lost 10 bases, with 19 bases spanning the gap. The CDR3 is 15 amino acids. The CDR3 here is CAWSVNLARRSEQFF. Written as DNA, the CDR3 is TGTGCCTGGAGTGTAAATCTGGCTAGACGATCCGAGCAGTTCTTC.

The J gene is TRBJ1-5, the V gene TRBV9; TRBD1 might be the D (6 bases). Germline lookup yields CDR1 SGDLS and CDR2 YYNGEE. CDR3 length: 13 residues. The V end lost 0 bases, the J end lost 7 bases, and 8 bases lay between the germline ends. In nucleotides, the CDR3 is TGTGCCAGCAGCGTAGAGGGGGTCCAGCCCCAGCATTTT. It translates to CASSVEGVQPQHF.